This TCR beta chain is from a study of CXCR3-negative and CXCR3-positive naive CD8 T cells. Findings and limits, study-wide: Naive subsets did not differ in surface CD5, and the authors estimated TCR strength using properties of the TRB CDR3.

The TRB libraries of cDNA were built by UMI-labeled 5' RACE. TCRdb re-called the 5' RACE reads and shows each CDR3 protein once, DNA omitted. The sample includes some 130,000 distinct CDR3 sequences. Note on this clonotype: Its antigen is currently unknown.

The germline V gene encodes CDR1 SGHTA and CDR2 FQGNSA. The CDR3 is made up of 14 amino acids. V is TRBV7-2 and J is TRBJ2-7; the D call of TRBD1 rests on TCRdb alone, since no DNA is present to check it. The receptor comes from a human donor in good health. Some clones in this sample may be carry-over from other donors' samples. The sample taken for sequencing was naive CXCR3- CD8+ T cells from blood. Stated subset: CD45RO-CCR7+CD27+CD95- naive CD8+ T cells lacking CXCR3 (TNR3-). This CDR3 is CASSPGQGDSEQYF.